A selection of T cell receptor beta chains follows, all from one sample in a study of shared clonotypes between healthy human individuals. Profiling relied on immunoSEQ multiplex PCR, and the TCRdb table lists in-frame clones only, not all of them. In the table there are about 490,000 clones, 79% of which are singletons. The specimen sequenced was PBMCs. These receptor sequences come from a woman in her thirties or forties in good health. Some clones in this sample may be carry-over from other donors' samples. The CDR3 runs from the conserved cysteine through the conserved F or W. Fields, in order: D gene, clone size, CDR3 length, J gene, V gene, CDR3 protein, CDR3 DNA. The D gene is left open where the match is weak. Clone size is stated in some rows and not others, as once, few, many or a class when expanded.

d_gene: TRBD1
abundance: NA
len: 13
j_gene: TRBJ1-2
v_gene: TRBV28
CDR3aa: CASRADRVYGYTF
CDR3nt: TGTGCCAGCAGGGCGGACAGGGTCTATGGCTACACCTTC

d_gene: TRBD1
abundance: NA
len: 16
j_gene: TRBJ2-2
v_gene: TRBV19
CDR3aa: CASSKDREVESGELFF
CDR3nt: TGTGCCAGTAGTAAGGACAGGGAAGTAGAATCAGGGGAGCTGTTTTTT

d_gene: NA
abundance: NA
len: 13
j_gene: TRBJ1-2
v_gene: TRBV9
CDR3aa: CASSDGAGFGYTF
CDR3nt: TGTGCCAGCAGCGACGGGGCCGGGTTTGGCTACACCTTC

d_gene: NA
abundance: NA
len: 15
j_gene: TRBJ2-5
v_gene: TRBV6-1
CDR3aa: CASSELSDTGETQYF
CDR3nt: TGTGCCAGCAGTGAACTGTCAGATACAGGGGAGACCCAGTACTTC

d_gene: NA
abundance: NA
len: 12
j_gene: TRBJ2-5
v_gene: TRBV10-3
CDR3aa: CAIRANQETQYF
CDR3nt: TGTGCCATCAGGGCCAACCAAGAGACCCAGTACTTC

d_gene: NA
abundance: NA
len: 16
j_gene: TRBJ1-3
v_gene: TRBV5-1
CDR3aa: CASSWGGVSSGNTIYF
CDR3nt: TGCGCCAGCAGCTGGGGGGGTGTAAGCTCTGGAAACACCATATATTTT

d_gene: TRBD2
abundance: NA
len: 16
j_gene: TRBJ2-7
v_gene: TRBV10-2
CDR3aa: CASSDPGLAGPYEQYF
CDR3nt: TGCGCCAGCAGTGATCCCGGACTAGCGGGACCCTACGAGCAGTACTTC

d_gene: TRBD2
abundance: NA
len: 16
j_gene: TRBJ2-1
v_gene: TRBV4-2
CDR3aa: CASSQDIGGRPLEQFF
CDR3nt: TGTGCCAGCAGCCAAGATATCGGCGGGAGACCCCTTGAGCAGTTCTTC

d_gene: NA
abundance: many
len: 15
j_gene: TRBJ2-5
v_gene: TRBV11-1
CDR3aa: CASSLGRGRQETQYF
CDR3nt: TGTGCCAGCAGCTTAGGCCGGGGGCGGCAGGAGACCCAGTACTTC

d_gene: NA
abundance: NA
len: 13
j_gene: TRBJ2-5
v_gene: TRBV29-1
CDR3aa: CSVEEVYRQTQYF
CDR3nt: TGCAGCGTTGAAGAAGTATACAGACAGACCCAGTACTTC

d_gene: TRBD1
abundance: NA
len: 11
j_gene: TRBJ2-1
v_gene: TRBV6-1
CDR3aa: CATQQGVEQFF
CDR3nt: TGTGCCACCCAACAGGGGGTCGAGCAGTTCTTC

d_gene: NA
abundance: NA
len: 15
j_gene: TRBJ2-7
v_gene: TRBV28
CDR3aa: CASSLDGAPSYEQYF
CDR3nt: TGTGCCAGCAGTTTAGATGGGGCCCCCTCCTACGAGCAGTACTTC

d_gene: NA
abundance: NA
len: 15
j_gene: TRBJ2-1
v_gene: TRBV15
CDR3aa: CATSRDTPPGPKQFF
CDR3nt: TGTGCCACCAGCAGAGATACTCCCCCTGGCCCCAAGCAGTTCTTC

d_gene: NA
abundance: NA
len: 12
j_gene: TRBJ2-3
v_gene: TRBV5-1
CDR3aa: CASSFSTDTQYF
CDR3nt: TGCGCCAGCAGCTTTTCCACAGATACGCAGTATTTT

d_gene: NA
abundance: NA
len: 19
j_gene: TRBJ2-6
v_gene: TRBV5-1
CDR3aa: CASSLEPAAIHSGANVLTF
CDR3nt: TGCGCCAGCAGCTTGGAACCCGCCGCCATTCACTCTGGGGCCAACGTCCTGACTTTC

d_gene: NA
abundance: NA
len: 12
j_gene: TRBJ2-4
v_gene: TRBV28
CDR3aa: CASTTSTYIQYF
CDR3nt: TGTGCCAGCACCACCTCGACCTACATTCAGTACTTC

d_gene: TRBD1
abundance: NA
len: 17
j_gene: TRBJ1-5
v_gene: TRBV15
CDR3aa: CATSRTWTGLPDQPQHF
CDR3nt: TGTGCCACCAGCAGAACATGGACAGGCCTCCCCGATCAGCCCCAGCATTTT

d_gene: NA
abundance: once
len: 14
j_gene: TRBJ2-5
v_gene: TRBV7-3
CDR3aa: CASSLFPAAETQYF
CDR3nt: TGTGCCAGCAGCTTATTCCCAGCGGCAGAGACCCAGTACTTC

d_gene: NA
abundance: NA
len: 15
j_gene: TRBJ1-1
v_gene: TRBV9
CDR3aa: CASSEGAELNTEAFF
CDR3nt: TGTGCCAGCAGCGAGGGAGCAGAGCTGAACACTGAAGCTTTCTTT

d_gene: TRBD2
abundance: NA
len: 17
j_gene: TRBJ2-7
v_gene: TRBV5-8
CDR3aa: CASSLVRGTSDSYEQYF
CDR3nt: TGTGCCAGCAGCTTAGTACGTGGGACTAGCGACTCCTACGAGCAGTACTTC

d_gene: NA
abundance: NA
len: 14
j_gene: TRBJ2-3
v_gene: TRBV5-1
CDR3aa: CASSLRGDTDTQYF
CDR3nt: TGCGCCAGCAGCTTGCGCGGGGACACAGATACGCAGTATTTT

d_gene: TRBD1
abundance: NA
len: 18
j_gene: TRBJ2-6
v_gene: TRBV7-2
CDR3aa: CASSPGPPGGIGANVLTF
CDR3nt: TGTGCCAGCAGCCCAGGGCCCCCAGGGGGCATTGGGGCCAACGTCCTGACTTTC

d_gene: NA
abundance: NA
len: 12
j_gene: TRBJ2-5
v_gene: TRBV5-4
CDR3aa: CASSGGWGDQYF
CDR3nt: TGTGCCAGCAGCGGGGGCTGGGGGGACCAGTACTTC

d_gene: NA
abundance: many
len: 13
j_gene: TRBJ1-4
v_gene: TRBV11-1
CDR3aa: CASSFRTNEKLFF
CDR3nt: TGTGCCAGCAGCTTTCGGACGAATGAAAAACTGTTTTTT

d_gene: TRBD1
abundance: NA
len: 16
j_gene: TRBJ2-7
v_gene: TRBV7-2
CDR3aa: CASSFPHRTGRDEQYF
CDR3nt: TGTGCCAGCAGCTTCCCACACCGGACAGGGCGGGACGAGCAGTACTTC

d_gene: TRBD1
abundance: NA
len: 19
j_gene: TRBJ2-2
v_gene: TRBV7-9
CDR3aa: CASSLLGDSLVGNTGELFF
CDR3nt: TGTGCCAGCAGCTTATTGGGGGACAGCCTAGTTGGCAACACCGGGGAGCTGTTTTTT

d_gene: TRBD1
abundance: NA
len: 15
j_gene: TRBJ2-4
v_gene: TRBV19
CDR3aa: CASSIPRGPQNIQYF
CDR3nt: TGTGCCAGTAGTATTCCCAGGGGGCCCCAAAACATTCAGTACTTC

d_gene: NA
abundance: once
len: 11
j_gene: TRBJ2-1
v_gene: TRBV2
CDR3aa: CATTVYNEQFF
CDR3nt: TGTGCCACAACAGTATACAATGAGCAGTTCTTC

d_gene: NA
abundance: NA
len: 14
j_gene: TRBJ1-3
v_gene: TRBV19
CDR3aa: CASSMSGTGNTIYF
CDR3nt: TGTGCCAGTAGTATGAGCGGGACCGGAAACACCATATATTTT

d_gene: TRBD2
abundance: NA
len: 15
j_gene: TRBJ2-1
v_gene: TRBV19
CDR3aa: CASRGLADSYNEQFF
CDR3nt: TGTGCCAGTAGGGGCCTAGCGGACTCCTACAATGAGCAGTTCTTC

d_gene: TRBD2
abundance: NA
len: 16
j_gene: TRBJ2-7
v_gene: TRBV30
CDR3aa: CAWSVSGREIIYEQYF
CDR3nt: TGTGCCTGGAGTGTTTCAGGGCGGGAGATAATCTACGAGCAGTACTTC

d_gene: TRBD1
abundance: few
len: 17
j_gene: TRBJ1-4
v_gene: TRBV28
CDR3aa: CASSPRRADRGEEKLFF
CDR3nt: TGTGCCAGCAGCCCCCGTCGGGCGGACAGGGGTGAAGAAAAACTGTTTTTT

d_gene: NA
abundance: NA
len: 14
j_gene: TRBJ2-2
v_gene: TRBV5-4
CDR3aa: CASSLTGYTGELFF
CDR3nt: TGTGCCAGCAGCTTGACAGGTTACACCGGGGAGCTGTTTTTT

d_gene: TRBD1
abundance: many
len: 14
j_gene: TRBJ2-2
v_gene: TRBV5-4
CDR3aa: CASGRQGNTGELFF
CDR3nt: TGTGCCAGCGGGAGACAGGGGAACACCGGGGAGCTGTTTTTT

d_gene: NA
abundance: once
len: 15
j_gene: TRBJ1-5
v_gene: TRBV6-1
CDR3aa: CARTRDHSSNQPQHF
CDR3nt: TGTGCCAGGACTAGAGATCATAGTAGCAATCAGCCCCAGCATTTT

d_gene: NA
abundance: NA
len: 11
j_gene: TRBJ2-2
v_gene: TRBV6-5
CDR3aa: CASRGGGELFF
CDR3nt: TGTGCCAGCAGGGGTGGGGGGGAGCTGTTTTTT

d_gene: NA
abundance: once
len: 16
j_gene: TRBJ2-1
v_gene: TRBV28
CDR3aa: CASNTRWGHSYNEQFF
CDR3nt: TGTGCCAGCAATACCAGGTGGGGACATTCCTACAATGAGCAGTTCTTC

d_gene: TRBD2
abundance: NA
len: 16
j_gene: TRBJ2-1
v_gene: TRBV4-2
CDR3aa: CASSQAASGRLNEQFF
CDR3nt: TGTGCCAGCAGCCAGGCTGCTAGCGGGAGGCTCAATGAGCAGTTCTTC

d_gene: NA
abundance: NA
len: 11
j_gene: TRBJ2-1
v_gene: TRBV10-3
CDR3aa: CAISWGDEQFF
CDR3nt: TGTGCCATCAGCTGGGGGGATGAGCAGTTCTTC

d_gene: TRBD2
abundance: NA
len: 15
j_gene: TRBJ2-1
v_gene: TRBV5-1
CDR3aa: CASSATGLAGNEQFF
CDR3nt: TGCGCCAGCAGCGCCACGGGACTAGCGGGCAATGAGCAGTTCTTC

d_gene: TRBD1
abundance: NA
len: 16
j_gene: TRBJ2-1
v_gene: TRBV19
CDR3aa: CASSIRGTGGYNEQFF
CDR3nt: TGTGCCAGTAGTATTCGGGGGACAGGGGGCTACAATGAGCAGTTCTTC

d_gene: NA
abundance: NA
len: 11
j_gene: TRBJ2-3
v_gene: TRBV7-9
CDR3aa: CASSLLDTQYF
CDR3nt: TGTGCCAGCAGCTTGCTAGATACGCAGTATTTT

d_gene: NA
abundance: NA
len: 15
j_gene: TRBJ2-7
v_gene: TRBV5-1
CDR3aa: CASSLVGTGTGEQYF
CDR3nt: TGCGCCAGCAGCTTGGTTGGGACCGGCACTGGCGAGCAGTACTTC

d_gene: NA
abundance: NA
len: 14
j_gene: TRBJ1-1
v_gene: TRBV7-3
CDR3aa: CASSLGGGGTEAFF
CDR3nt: TGTGCCAGCAGCTTGGGGGGAGGCGGCACTGAAGCTTTCTTT

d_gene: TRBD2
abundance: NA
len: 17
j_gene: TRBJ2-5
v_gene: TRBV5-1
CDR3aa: CASSLERTLAGGETQYF
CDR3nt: TGCGCCAGCAGCTTGGAAAGAACACTAGCGGGAGGAGAGACCCAGTACTTC

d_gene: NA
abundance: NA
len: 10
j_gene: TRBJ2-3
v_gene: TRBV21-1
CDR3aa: CAKTYEAQYF
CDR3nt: TGTGCCAAGACTTACGAGGCGCAGTATTTT